The rows below give T cell receptor beta chains drawn from one sample of a study of T cell responses to AZD1222 COVID-19 vaccine. Method: immunoSEQ multiplex PCR; TCRdb's copy keeps in-frame clones and lacks some. The sample has about 97,000 clones, about 88% seen once; the top ten hold 2.8%. The source was peripheral blood, collected on day 0 of AZD1222 vaccination. The receptors here all came from an adult in good health. Each CDR3 is given with its conserved first and last residue. The D gene is left open where the match is weak. Size tells how often a clone was seen (once, few, many) or the class of an expanded clone, and some rows leave it out.

J gene	clone size	D gene	V gene	CDR3 DNA	CDR3 protein
TRBJ1-2	-	TRBD1	TRBV4-1	TGCGCCAGCAGCCAGCGGACAGGGAATGGCTACACCTTC	CASSQRTGNGYTF
TRBJ1-1	-	-	TRBV19	TGTGCCAGTATCGCGAGTTTCGACGAAGGGACTGAAGCTTTCTTT	CASIASFDEGTEAFF
TRBJ2-7	-	-	TRBV4-1	-	CASSTSTGAYEQYF
TRBJ1-1	-	-	TRBV29-1	TGCAGCGTTGAGGGAGGGAAGAGCATGAACACTGAAGCTTTCTTT	CSVEGGKSMNTEAFF
TRBJ1-1	-	-	TRBV18	TGTGCCAGCTCACCCCCCTCCCGAAGTGGAGCTTTCTTT	CASSPPSRSGAFF
TRBJ1-4	-	-	TRBV29-1	TGCAGCGTTTGGGGAAGGAATGAAAAACTGTTTTTT	CSVWGRNEKLFF
TRBJ2-7	-	-	TRBV7-2	TGTGCCAGCAGCCCAGAGGCGTCGGGACCGTACGAGCAGTACTTC	CASSPEASGPYEQYF
TRBJ1-2	-	-	TRBV7-9	TGTGCCAGCAGCTTAGTTGAGCTGGGAGGCTACACCTTC	CASSLVELGGYTF
TRBJ2-5	few	-	TRBV7-8	TGTGCCAGCAGCAATCCGGTGATAAACCAAGAGACCCAGTACTTC	CASSNPVINQETQYF
TRBJ2-7	-	-	TRBV30	TGTGCCTGGAGTGTTGGCCAGAACGAGCAGTACTTC	CAWSVGQNEQYF
TRBJ2-7	many	TRBD2	TRBV6-2/TRBV6-3	TGTGCCAGCAGTTACTCCGGGACTAGCGCCTACGAGCAGTACTTC	CASSYSGTSAYEQYF
TRBJ2-3	-	TRBD2	TRBV7-9	TGTGCCAGCAGCTTAGGGTTGCGGGGGGGCCTAGATACGCAGTATTTT	CASSLGLRGGLDTQYF
TRBJ2-7	-	-	TRBV7-9	TGTGCCAGCAGCTCCTCCTCTAGGGCTAGCTACGAGCAGTACTTC	CASSSSSRASYEQYF
TRBJ1-2	once	-	TRBV7-2	TGTGCCAGCAGCCCGAAGACCTTAAAGATATCCTATGGCTACACCTTC	CASSPKTLKISYGYTF
TRBJ2-7	-	-	TRBV6-6	TGTGCCAGCAGTTCCGAAACGAAATCCTACGAGCAGTACTTC	CASSSETKSYEQYF
TRBJ2-6	once	-	TRBV30	TGTGCCTGGAGTTTTGGCTCTGGGGCCAACGTCCTGACTTTC	CAWSFGSGANVLTF
TRBJ2-2	once	-	TRBV5-4	TGTGCCAGCAGACAAGGAGGGGCGGGGGAGCTGTTTTTT	CASRQGGAGELFF
TRBJ1-3	-	-	TRBV5-1	TGCGCCAGCAGCTTGGGAGCCGGACAAGGGGTTTCCGCGGGAGGAAACACCATATATTTT	CASSLGAGQGVSAGGNTIYF
TRBJ2-2	-	TRBD2	TRBV11-3	TGTGCCAGCAGCTTAGACGGGGGGGTGAACACCGGGGAGCTGTTTTTT	CASSLDGGVNTGELFF
TRBJ1-1	-	-	TRBV4-3	TGCGCCAGCAGCCAAGACTTTGGCAGGGTATACACTGAAGCTTTCTTT	CASSQDFGRVYTEAFF
TRBJ1-2	-	TRBD1	TRBV6-5	TGTGCCAGCAGTTACTCTTCGACAGGGCAGGCCACCTTC	CASSYSSTGQATF
TRBJ2-2	-	-	TRBV18	TGTGCCAGCTCACCTGCTTACGGAATCACCGGGGAGCTGTTTTTT	CASSPAYGITGELFF
TRBJ2-1	-	TRBD2	TRBV6-2/TRBV6-3	TGTGCCAGCAGTACCCCACTAGCGGGGGCCTACAATGAGCAGTTCTTC	CASSTPLAGAYNEQFF
TRBJ2-2	-	-	TRBV2	TGTGCCAGCAGGTACAGGGACACCGGGGAGCTGTTTTTT	CASRYRDTGELFF